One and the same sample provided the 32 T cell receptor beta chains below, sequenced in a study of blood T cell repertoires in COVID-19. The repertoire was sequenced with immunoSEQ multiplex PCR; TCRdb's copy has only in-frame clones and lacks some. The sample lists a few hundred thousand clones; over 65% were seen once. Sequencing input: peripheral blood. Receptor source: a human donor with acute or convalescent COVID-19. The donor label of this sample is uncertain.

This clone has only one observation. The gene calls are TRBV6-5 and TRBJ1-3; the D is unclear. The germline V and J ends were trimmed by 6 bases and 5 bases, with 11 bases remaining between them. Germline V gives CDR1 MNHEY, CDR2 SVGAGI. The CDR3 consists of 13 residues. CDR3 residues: CASRAPPRNTIYF. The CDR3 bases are TGTGCCAGCAGGGCTCCGCCCCGAAACACCATATATTTT.

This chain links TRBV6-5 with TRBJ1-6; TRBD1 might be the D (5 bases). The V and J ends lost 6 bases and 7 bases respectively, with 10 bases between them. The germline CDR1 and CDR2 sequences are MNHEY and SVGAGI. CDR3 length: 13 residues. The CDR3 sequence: CASRNSGNSPLHF. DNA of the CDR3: TGTGCCAGCAGAAACTCAGGGAATTCACCCCTCCACTTT.

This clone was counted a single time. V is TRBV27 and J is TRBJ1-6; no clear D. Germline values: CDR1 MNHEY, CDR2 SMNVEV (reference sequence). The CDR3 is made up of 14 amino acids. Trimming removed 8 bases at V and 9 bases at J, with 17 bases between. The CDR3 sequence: CASGEVRRFSPLHF. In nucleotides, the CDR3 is TGTGCCAGCGGAGAGGTCCGAAGGTTTTCACCCCTCCACTTT.

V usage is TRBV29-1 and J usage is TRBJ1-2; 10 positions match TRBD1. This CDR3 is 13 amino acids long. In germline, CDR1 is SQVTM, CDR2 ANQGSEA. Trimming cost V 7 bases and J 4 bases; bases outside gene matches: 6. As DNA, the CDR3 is TGCAGCGCGGGGACAGGGGCTGGCTATGGCTACACCTTC. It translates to CSAGTGAGYGYTF.

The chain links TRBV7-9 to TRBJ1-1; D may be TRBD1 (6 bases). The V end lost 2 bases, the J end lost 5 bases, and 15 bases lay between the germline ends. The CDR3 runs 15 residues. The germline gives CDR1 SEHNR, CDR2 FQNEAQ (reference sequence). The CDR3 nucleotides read TGTGCCAGCAGCTTACAGTGGACAGTACGTACTGAAGCTTTCTTT. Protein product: CASSLQWTVRTEAFF.

The CDR3 DNA reads as TGTGCCAGTACCCCGGTTAGCGGGGGGAGCACAGATACGCAGTATTTT. It translates to CASTPVSGGSTDTQYF. The V call is TRBV19, the J call TRBJ2-3, with 10 bases identical to TRBD2. This CDR3 spans 16 amino acids. Germline V gives CDR1 LNHDA, CDR2 SQIVND (reference sequence). V trimming: 7 bases; J trimming: 0 bases; junction bases outside the gene matches: 7.

The CDR3 loop reads CASSRGGDTEAFF. The DNA of the CDR3 is TGTGCCAGCTCCCGGGGGGGGGACACTGAAGCTTTCTTT. This chain joins TRBV11-3 and TRBJ1-1; TRBD1 is a possible D gene (5 bases). The CDR3 has 13 amino acids. CDR1 is SGHNT, CDR2 YENEEA, per germline. V was shortened by 8 bases and J by 3 bases, with 13 bases between the two germline ends.

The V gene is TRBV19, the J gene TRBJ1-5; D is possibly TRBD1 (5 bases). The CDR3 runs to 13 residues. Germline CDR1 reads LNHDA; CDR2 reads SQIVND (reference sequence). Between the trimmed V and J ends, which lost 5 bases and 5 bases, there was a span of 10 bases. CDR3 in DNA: TGTGCCAGTAGTGGGCAGGGCTATCAGCCCCAGCATTTT. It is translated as CASSGQGYQPQHF.

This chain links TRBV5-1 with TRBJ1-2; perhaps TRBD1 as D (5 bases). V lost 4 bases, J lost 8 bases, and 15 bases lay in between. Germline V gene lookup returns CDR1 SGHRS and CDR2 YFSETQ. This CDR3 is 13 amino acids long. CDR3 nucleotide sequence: TGCGCCAGCAGCCACGACAGTCCCGAGGGCTACACCTTC. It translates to CASSHDSPEGYTF.

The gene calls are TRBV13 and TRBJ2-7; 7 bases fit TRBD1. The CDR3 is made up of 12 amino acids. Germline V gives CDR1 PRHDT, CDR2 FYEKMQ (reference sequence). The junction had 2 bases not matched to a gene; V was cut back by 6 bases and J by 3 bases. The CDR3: CASSGTDYEQYF. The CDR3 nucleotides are TGTGCCAGCAGTGGGACAGACTACGAGCAGTACTTC.

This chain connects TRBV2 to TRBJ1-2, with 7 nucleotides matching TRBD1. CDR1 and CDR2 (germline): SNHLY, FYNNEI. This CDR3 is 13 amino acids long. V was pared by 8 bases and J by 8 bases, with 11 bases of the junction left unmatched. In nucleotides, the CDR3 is TGTGCCAGCGATACGGCAGGGGGGAAGGGCTACACCTTC. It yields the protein CASDTAGGKGYTF. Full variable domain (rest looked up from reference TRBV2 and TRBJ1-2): EPEVTQTPSHQVTQMGQEVILRCVPISNHLYFYWYRQILGQKVEFLVSFYNNEISEKSEIFDDQFSVERPDGSNFTLKIRSTKLEDSAMYFCASDTAGGKGYTFGSGTRLTVV.

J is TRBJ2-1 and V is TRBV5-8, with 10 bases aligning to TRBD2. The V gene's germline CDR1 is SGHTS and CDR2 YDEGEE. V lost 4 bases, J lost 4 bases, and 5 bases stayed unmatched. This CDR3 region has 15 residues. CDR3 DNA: TGTGCCAGCAGCCTAGGACTAGCGGAGTACAATGAGCAGTTCTTC. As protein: CASSLGLAEYNEQFF.

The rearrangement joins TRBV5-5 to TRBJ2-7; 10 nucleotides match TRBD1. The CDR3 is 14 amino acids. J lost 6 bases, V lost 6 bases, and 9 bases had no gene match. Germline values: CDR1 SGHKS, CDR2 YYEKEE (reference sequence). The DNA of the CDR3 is TGTGCCAGCACCCCCTGGGGGACAGGGGTCGAGCAGTACTTC. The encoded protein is CASTPWGTGVEQYF.

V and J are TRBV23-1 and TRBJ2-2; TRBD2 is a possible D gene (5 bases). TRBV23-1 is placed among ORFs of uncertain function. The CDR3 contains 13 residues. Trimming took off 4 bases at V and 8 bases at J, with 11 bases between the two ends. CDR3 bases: TGCGCCAGCAGTCGACCTAGGGAGGGGGAGCTGTTTTTT. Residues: CASSRPREGELFF.

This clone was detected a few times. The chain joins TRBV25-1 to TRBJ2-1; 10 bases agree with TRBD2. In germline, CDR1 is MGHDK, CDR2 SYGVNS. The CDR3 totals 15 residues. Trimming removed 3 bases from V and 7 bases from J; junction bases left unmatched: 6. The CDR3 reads CASSDPSGSRNEQFF. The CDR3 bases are TGTGCCAGCAGTGATCCTAGCGGGAGTAGAAATGAGCAGTTCTTC.

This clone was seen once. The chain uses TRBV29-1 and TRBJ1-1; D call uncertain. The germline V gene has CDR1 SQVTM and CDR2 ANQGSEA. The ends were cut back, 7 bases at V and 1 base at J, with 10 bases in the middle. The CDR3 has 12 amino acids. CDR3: CSARVGNTEAFF. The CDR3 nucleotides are TGCAGCGCCCGGGTGGGGAACACTGAAGCTTTCTTT.

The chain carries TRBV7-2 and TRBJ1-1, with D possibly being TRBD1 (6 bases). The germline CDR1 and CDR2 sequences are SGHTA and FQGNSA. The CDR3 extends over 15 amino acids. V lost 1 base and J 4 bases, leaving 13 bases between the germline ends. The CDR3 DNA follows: TGTGCCAGCAGCTTAGTGGGGGGCGGGGGCACTGAAGCTTTCTTT. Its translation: CASSLVGGGGTEAFF.

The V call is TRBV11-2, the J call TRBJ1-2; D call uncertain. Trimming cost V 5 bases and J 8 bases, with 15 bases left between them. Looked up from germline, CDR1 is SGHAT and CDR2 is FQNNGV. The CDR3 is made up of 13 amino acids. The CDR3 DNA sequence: TGTGCCAGCAGCCCAGAGGGCAGGAGGGGCTACACCTTC. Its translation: CASSPEGRRGYTF.

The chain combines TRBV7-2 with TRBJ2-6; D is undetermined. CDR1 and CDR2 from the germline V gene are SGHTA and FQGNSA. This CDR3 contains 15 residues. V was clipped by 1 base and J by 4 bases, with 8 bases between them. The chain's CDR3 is CASSLVGPGANVLTF. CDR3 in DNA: TGTGCCAGCAGCTTAGTTGGGCCCGGGGCCAACGTCCTGACTTTC.

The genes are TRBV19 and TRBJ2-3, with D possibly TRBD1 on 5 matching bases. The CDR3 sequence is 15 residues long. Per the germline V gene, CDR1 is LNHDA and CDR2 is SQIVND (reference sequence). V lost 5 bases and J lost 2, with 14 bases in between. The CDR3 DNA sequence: TGTGCCAGTAGTGTCACAGGTATTTACACAGATACGCAGTATTTT. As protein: CASSVTGIYTDTQYF.

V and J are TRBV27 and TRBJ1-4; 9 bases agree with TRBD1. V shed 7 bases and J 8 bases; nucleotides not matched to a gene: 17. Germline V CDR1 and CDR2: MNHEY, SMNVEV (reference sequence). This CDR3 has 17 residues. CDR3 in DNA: TGTGCCAGCACACGAACCTCCGGGACAGGGTTTAAGGAAAAACTGTTTTTT. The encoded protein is CASTRTSGTGFKEKLFF.

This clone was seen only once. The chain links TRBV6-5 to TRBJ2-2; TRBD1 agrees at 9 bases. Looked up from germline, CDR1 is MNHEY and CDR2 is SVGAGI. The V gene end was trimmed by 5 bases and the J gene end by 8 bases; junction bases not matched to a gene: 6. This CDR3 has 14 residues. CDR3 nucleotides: TGTGCCAGCAGTCGCGACAGGGGGAGAGGGGAGCTGTTTTTT. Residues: CASSRDRGRGELFF.

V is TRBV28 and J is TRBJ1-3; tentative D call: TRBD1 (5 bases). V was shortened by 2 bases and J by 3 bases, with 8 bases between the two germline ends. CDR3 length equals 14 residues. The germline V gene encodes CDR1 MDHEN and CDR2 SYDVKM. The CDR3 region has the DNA TGTGCCAGCAGTTTAACTCAGGGTGGAAACACCATATATTTT. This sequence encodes CASSLTQGGNTIYF.

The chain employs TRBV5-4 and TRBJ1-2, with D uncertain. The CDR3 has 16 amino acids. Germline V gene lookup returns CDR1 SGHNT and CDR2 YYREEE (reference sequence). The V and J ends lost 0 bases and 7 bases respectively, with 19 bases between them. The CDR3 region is CASSLATTVRGLGYTF. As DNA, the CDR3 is TGTGCCAGCAGCTTGGCTACAACTGTAAGAGGGCTTGGCTACACCTTC.

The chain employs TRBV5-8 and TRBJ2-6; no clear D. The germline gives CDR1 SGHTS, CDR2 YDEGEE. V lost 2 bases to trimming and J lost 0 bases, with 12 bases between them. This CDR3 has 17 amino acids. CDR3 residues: CASSFFRVYSGANVLTF. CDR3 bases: TGTGCCAGCAGCTTTTTTCGGGTGTACTCTGGGGCCAACGTCCTGACTTTC.

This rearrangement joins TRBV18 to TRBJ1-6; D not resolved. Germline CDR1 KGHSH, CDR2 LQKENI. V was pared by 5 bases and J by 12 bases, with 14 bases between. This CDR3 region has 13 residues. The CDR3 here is CASSSSGREPLHF. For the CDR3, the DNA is TGTGCCAGCTCATCTAGTGGTCGGGAACCCCTCCACTTT.

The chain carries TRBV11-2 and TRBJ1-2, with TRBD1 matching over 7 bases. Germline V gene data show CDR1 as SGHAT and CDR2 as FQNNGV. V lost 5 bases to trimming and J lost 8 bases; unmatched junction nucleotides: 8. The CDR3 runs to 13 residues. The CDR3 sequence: CASSPQGYSGYTF. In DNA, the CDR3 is TGTGCCAGCAGCCCACAGGGGTACTCCGGCTACACCTTC.

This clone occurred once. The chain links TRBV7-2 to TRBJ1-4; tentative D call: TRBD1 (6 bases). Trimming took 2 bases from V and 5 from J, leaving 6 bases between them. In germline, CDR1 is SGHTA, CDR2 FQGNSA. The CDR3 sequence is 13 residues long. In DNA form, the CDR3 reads TGTGCCAGCAGCTTAAGGGGGAATGAAAAACTGTTTTTT. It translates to CASSLRGNEKLFF.

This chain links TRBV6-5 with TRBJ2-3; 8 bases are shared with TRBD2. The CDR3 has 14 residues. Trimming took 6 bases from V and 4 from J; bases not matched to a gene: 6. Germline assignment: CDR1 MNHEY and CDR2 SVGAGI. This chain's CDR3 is CASSGGRGADTQYF. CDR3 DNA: TGTGCCAGCAGCGGGGGGCGGGGGGCAGATACGCAGTATTTT.

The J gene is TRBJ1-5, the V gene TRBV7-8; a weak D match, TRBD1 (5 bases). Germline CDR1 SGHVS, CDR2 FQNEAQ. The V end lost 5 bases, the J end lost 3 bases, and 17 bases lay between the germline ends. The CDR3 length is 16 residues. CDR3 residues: CASSPTGRAVNQPQHF. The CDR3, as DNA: TGTGCCAGCAGCCCGACGGGCAGGGCCGTCAATCAGCCCCAGCATTTT.

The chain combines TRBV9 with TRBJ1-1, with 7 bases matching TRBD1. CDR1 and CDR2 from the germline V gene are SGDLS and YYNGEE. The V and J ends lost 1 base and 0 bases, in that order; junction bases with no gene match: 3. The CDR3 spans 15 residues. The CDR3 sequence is CASSVSGQMNTEAFF. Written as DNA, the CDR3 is TGTGCCAGCAGCGTATCGGGACAGATGAACACTGAAGCTTTCTTT. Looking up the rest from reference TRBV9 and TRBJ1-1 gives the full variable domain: DSGVTQTPKHLITATGQRVTLRCSPRSGDLSVYWYQQSLDQGLQFLIQYYNGEERAKGNILERFSAQQFPDLHSELNLSSLELGDSALYFCASSVSGQMNTEAFFGQGTRLTVV.

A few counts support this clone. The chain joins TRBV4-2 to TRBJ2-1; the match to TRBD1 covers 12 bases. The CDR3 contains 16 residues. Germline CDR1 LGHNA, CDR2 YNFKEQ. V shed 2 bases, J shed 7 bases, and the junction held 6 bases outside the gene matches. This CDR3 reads CASSQPGTGGLNEQFF. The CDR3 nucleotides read TGTGCCAGCAGCCAACCCGGGACAGGGGGCCTAAATGAGCAGTTCTTC.